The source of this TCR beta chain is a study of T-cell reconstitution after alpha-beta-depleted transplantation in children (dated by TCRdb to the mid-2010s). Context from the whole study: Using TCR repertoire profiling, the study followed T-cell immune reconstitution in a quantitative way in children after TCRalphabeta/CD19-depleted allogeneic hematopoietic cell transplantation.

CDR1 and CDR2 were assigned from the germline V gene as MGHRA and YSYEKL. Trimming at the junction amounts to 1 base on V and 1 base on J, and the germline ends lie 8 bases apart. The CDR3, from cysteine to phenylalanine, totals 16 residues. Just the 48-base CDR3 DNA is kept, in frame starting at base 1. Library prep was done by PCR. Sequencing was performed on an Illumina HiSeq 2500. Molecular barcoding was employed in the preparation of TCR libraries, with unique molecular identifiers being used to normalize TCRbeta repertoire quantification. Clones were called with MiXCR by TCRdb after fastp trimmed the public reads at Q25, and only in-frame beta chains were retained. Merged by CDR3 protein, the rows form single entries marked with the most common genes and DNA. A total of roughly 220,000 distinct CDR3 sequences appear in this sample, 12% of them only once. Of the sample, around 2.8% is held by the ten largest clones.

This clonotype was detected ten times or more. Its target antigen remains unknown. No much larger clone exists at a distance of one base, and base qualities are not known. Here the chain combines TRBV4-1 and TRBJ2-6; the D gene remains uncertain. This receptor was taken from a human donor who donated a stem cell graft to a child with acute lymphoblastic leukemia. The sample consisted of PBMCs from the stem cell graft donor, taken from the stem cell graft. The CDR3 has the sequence CASSQVGRSGANVLTF. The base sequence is TGCGCCAGCAGCCAAGTCGGGCGATCTGGGGCCAACGTCCTGACTTTC.